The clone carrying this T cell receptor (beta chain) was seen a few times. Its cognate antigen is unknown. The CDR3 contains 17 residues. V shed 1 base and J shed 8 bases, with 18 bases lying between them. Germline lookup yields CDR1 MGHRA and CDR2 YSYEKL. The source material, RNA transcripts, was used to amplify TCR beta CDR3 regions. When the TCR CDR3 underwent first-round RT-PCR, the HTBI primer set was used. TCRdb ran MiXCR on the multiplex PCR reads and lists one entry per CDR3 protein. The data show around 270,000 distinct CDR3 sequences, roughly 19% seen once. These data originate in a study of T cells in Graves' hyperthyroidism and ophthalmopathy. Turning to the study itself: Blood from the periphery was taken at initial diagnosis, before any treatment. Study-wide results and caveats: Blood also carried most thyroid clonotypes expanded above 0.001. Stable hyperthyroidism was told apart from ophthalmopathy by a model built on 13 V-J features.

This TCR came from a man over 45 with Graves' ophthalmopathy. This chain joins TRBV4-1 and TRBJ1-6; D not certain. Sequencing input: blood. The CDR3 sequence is CASSQVRTSGYDSPLHF. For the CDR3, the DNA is TGCGCCAGCAGCCAAGTTAGGACGTCTGGGTACGATTCACCCCTCCACTTT.